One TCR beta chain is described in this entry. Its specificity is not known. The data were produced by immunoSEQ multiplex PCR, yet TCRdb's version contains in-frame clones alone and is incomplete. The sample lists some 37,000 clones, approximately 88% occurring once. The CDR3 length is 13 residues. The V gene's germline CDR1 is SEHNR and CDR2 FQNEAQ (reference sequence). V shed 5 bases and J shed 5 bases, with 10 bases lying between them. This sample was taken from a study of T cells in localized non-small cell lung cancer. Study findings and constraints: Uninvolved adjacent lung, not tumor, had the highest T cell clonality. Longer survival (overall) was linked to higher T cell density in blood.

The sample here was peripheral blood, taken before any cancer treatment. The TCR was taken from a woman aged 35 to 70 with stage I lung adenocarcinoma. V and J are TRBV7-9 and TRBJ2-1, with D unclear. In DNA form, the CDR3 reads TGTGCCAGCAGCCCGACAAACGACAATGAGCAGTTCTTC. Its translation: CASSPTNDNEQFF.